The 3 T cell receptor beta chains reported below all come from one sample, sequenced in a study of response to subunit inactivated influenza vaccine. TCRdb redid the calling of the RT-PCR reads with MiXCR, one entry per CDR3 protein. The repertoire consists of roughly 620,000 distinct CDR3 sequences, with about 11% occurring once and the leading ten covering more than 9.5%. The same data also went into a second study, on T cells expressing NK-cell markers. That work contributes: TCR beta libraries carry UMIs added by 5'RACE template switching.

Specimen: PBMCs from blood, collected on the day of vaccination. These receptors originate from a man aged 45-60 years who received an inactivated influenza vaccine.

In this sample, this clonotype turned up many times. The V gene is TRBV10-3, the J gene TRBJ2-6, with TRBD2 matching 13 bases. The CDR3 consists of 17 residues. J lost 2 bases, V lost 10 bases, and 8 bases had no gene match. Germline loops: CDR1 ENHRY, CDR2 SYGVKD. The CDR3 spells CATRGTSGGAGANVLTF. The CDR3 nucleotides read TGTGCCACCAGGGGCACTAGCGGGGGGGCTGGGGCCAACGTCCTGACTTTC.

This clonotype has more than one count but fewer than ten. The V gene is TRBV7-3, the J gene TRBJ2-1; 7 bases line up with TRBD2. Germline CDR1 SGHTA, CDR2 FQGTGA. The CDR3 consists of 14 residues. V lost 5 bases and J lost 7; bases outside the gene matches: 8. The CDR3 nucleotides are TGTGCCAGCAGCCGAGGACTAGTTTCTAATGAGCAGTTCTTC. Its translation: CASSRGLVSNEQFF. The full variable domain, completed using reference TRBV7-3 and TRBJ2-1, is GAGVSQTPSNKVTEKGKYVELRCDPISGHTALYWYRQSLGQGPEFLIYFQGTGAADDSGLPNDRFFAVRPEGSVSTLKIQRTERGDSAVYLCASSRGLVSNEQFFGPGTRLTVL.

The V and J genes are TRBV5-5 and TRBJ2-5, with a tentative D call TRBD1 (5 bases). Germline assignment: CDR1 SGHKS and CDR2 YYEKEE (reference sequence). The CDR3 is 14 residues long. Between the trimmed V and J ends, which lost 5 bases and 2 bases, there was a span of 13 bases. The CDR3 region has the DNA TGTGCCAGCAGACCCAGACAGCCTCAAGAGACCCAGTACTTC. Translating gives CASRPRQPQETQYF.